Detailed here is one TCR beta chain. As yet, its antigen is unknown. Researchers made TCR beta libraries by using iRepertoire HTBI primers and running Arm-PCR on CDR3 regions. TCRdb reanalysed the multiplex PCR reads using MiXCR and keeps one entry per CDR3 protein. Found here are a few hundred thousand distinct CDR3 sequences, around 11% of them singletons; the top ten hold approximately 20%. This record comes from a study of regulatory T cells in long-lasting Graves disease. Overall study: The antithyroid drugs taken by newly diagnosed Graves' patients had been used for under 3 months.

Documented time point: newly diagnosed GD, antithyroid drugs for less than 3 months. PBMC RNA was the source of the TCR library. General study results and limits: Persistent disease preferred TRBV28, TRBJ1-2 and TRBJ2-5. Patients with persistent Graves' had lower TCR diversity than newly diagnosed patients.

The germline V gene encodes CDR1 SQVTM and CDR2 ANQGSEA. The CDR3 is made up of 13 amino acids. V was pared by 7 bases and J by 1 base, with 4 bases of the junction left unmatched. The sample was also reused in another study, on T cells in Graves' hyperthyroidism and ophthalmopathy.

The receptor was derived from a woman younger than 35 with Graves disease. The material was peripheral blood mononuclear cells (PBMCs), obtained at new diagnosis, from a patient treated with antithyroid drugs. The chain has TRBV29-1 and TRBJ2-7, with TRBD1 identical over 10 bases. CDR3 sequence: CSARTGGSYEQYF. CDR3 sequence (DNA): TGCAGCGCCCGGACAGGGGGATCCTACGAGCAGTACTTC.